The clone carrying this T cell receptor (beta chain) was recorded at least ten times. What it recognizes is unknown. The data originate from a study of CD8 T cells in ankylosing spondylitis. Study-level findings and limits: A TCR beta motif made of fewer than ten highly homologous variants seemed typical of ankylosing spondylitis blood. Matched ankylosing spondylitis synovial fluid reportedly contained a significantly enriched population of disease-linked clones.

TCRdb re-called the 5' RACE reads with MiXCR, one entry per CDR3 protein. Of roughly 86,000 distinct CDR3 sequences listed, 8.5% to 9% were seen once; the top ten hold just over 5%. The V end lost 2 bases, the J end lost 2 bases, and 9 bases lay between the germline ends. In germline, CDR1 is LNHNV, CDR2 YYDKDF (reference sequence). The CDR3 has 15 residues. The chain combines TRBV15 with TRBJ2-2; maybe TRBD2 (6 bases). This receptor was taken from a male donor with ankylosing spondylitis or in good health (not recorded which). The specimen sequenced was blood, either unsorted or a sorted T cell fraction (not recorded which). The CDR3 region has the DNA TGTGCCACCAGCAGAACGGGACTTAACACCGGGGAGCTGTTTTTT. It yields the protein CATSRTGLNTGELFF.